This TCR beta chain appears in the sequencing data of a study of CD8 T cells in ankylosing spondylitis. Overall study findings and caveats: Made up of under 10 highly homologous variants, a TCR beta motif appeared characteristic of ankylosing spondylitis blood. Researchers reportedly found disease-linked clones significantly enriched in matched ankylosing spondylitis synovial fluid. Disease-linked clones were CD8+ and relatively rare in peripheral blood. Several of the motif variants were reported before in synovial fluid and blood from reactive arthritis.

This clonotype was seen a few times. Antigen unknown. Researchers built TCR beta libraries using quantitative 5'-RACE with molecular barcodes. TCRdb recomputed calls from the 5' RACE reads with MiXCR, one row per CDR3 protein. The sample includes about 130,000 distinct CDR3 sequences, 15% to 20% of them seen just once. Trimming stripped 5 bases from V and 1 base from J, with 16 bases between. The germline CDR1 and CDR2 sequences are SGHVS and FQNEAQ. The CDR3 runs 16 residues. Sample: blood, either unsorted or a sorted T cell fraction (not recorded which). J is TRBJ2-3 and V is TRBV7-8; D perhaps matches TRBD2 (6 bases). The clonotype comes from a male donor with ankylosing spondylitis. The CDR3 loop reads CASSQRRDLGTDTQYF. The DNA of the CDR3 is TGTGCCAGCAGCCAGAGGAGGGACCTAGGCACAGATACGCAGTATTTT. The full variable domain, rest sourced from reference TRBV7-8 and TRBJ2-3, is GAGVSQSPRYKVAKRGQDVALRCDPISGHVSLFWYQQALGQGPEFLTYFQNEAQLDKSGLPSDRFFAERPEGSVSTLKIQRTQQEDSAVYLCASSQRRDLGTDTQYFGPGTRLTVL.